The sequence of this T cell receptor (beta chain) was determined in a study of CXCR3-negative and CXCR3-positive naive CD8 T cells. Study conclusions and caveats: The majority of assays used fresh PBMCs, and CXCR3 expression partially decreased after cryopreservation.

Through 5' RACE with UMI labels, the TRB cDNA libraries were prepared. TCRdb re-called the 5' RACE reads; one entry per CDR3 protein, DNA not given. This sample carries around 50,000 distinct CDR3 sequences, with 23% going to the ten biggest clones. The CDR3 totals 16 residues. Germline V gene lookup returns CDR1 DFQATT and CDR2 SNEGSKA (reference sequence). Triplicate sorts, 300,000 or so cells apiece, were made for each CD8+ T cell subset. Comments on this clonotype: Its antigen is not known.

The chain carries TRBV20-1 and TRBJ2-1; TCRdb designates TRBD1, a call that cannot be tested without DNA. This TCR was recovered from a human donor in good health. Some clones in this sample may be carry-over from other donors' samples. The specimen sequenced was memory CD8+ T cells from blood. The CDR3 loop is CSARDLGGGEHNEQFF.